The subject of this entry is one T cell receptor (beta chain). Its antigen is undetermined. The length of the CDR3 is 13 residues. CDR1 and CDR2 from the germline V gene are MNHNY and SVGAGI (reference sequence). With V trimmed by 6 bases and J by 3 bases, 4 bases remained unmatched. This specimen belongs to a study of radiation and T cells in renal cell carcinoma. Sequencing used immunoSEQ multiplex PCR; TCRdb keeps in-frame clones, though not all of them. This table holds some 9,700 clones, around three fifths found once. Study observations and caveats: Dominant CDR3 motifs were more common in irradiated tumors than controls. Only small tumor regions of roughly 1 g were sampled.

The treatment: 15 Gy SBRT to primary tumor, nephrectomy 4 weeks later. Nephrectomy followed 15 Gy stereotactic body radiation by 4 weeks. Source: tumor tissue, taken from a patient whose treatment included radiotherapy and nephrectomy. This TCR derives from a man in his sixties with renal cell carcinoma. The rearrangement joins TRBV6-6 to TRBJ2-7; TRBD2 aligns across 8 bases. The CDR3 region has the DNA TGTGCCAGCAGCCGTAGCGGGGTCTACGAGCAGTACTTC. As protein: CASSRSGVYEQYF.